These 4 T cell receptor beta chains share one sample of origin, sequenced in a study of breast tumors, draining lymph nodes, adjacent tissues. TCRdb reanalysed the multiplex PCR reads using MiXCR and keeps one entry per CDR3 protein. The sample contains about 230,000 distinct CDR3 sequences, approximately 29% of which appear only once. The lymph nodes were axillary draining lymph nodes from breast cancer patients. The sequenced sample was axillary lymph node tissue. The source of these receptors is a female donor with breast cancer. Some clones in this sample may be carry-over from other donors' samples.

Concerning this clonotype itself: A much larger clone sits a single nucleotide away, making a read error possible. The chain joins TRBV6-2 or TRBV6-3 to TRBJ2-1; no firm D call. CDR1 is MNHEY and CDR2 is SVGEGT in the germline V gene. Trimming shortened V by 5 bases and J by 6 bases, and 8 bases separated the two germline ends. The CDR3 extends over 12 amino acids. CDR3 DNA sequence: TGTGCCAGCAGTCACCTCAGCAATGAGCAGTTCTTC. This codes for CASSHLSNEQFF.

The CDR3 sequence: CASSFHTSGKNEQFF. The CDR3 region has the DNA TGTGCCAGCAGTTTTCATACTAGCGGGAAAAATGAGCAGTTCTTC. The rearrangement links TRBV27 to TRBJ2-1; 10 nucleotides match TRBD2. V lost 3 bases to trimming and J lost 7 bases; unmatched junction nucleotides: 6. This CDR3 contains 15 residues. Germline V gene lookup returns CDR1 MNHEY and CDR2 SMNVEV (reference sequence).

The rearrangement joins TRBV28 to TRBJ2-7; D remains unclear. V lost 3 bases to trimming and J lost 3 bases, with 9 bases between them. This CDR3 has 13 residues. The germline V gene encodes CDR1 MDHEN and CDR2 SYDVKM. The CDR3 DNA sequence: TGTGCCAGCAGTTTTGTAGCAGGCTACGAGCAGTACTTC. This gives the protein CASSFVAGYEQYF.

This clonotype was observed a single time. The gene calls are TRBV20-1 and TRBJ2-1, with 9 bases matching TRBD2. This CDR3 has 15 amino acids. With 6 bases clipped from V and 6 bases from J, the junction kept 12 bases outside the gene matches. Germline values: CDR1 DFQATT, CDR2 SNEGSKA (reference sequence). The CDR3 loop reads CSADFSGSGRNEQFF. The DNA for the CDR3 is TGCAGTGCCGATTTTAGCGGGAGCGGGCGCAATGAGCAGTTCTTC.